Listed below are T cell receptor beta chains from one sample, sequenced in a study of blood T cell repertoires in COVID-19. Profiling relied on immunoSEQ multiplex PCR, and the TCRdb table lists in-frame clones only, not all of them. The table records about 240,000 clones, about 86% of them present only once. Sequencing used peripheral blood. The origin of the receptors is a woman aged 50 to 65 with COVID-19, enrolled during active disease. CDR3s include the opening cysteine and the closing phenylalanine or tryptophan. The order of the fields is CDR3 length, J gene, D gene, clone size, V gene, CDR3 protein, CDR3 DNA. A D gene is named only where the DNA matches it firmly. The size field is filled for only some rows; it gives once, few, many or a size class.

cdr3_length: 15; j_call: TRBJ2-3; d_call: TRBD2; clone_size: .; v_call: TRBV5-1; cdr3_aa: CASSLGASGDYTQYF; cdr3_nt: TGCGCCAGCAGCTTGGGGGCTAGCGGGGATTATACGCAGTATTTT
cdr3_length: 12; j_call: TRBJ2-1; d_call: .; clone_size: .; v_call: TRBV6-2/TRBV6-3; cdr3_aa: CASSFPGDEQFF; cdr3_nt: TGTGCCAGCAGTTTTCCAGGGGATGAGCAGTTCTTC
cdr3_length: 17; j_call: TRBJ2-5; d_call: .; clone_size: few; v_call: TRBV5-6; cdr3_aa: CASSLGEGGWGQETQYF; cdr3_nt: TGTGCCAGCAGCTTGGGAGAGGGAGGTTGGGGACAAGAGACCCAGTACTTC
cdr3_length: 12; j_call: TRBJ2-5; d_call: .; clone_size: .; v_call: TRBV12-5; cdr3_aa: CASRGIQETQYF; cdr3_nt: TGTGCTAGCCGGGGTATCCAAGAGACCCAGTACTTC
cdr3_length: 17; j_call: TRBJ2-1; d_call: TRBD1; clone_size: .; v_call: TRBV19; cdr3_aa: CASSIRGPTGGSGEQFF; cdr3_nt: TGTGCCAGTAGTATAAGGGGGCCGACAGGGGGATCGGGAGAGCAGTTCTTC
cdr3_length: 12; j_call: TRBJ1-2; d_call: .; clone_size: once; v_call: TRBV27; cdr3_aa: CASREGYYGYTF; cdr3_nt: TGTGCCAGCAGGGAGGGATACTATGGCTACACCTTC
cdr3_length: 14; j_call: TRBJ2-5; d_call: .; clone_size: .; v_call: TRBV11-2; cdr3_aa: CASSLGAVPETQYF; cdr3_nt: TGTGCCAGCAGCTTAGGGGCAGTTCCAGAGACCCAGTACTTC
cdr3_length: 15; j_call: TRBJ2-2; d_call: TRBD2; clone_size: once; v_call: TRBV11-3; cdr3_aa: CASSLDRGGTGELFF; cdr3_nt: TGTGCCAGCAGCTTAGACCGGGGGGGCACCGGGGAGCTGTTTTTT
cdr3_length: 12; j_call: TRBJ2-2; d_call: TRBD2; clone_size: .; v_call: TRBV6-4; cdr3_aa: CASGTRAGELFF; cdr3_nt: TGTGCCAGCGGGACTAGAGCCGGGGAGCTGTTTTTT
cdr3_length: 15; j_call: TRBJ1-2; d_call: .; clone_size: .; v_call: TRBV7-2; cdr3_aa: CASSPPGVVDYGYTF; cdr3_nt: TGTGCCAGCAGCCCCCCCGGTGTGGTTGACTATGGCTACACCTTC
cdr3_length: 15; j_call: TRBJ2-1; d_call: .; clone_size: .; v_call: TRBV7-9; cdr3_aa: CASSDRDFHYNEQFF; cdr3_nt: TGTGCCAGCAGCGACCGGGACTTCCACTACAATGAGCAGTTCTTC
cdr3_length: 13; j_call: TRBJ2-1; d_call: TRBD2; clone_size: .; v_call: TRBV4-2; cdr3_aa: CASSQGSGGRRFF; cdr3_nt: TGTGCCAGCAGCCAAGGTAGCGGGGGGAGGCGGTTCTTC
cdr3_length: 18; j_call: TRBJ2-2; d_call: TRBD2; clone_size: .; v_call: TRBV6-1; cdr3_aa: CASSEWGSGGPNTGELFF; cdr3_nt: TGTGCCAGCAGTGAATGGGGTAGCGGGGGCCCGAACACCGGGGAGCTGTTTTTT
cdr3_length: 18; j_call: TRBJ2-1; d_call: TRBD2; clone_size: once; v_call: TRBV15; cdr3_aa: CATSRVTGPSGAYNEQFF; cdr3_nt: TGTGCCACCAGCAGGGTGACAGGTCCTAGCGGGGCCTACAATGAGCAGTTCTTC
cdr3_length: 20; j_call: TRBJ2-1; d_call: TRBD2; clone_size: .; v_call: TRBV13; cdr3_aa: CASSLGRAGTSGSRDNEQFF; cdr3_nt: TGTGCCAGCAGCTTAGGGAGGGCCGGGACTAGCGGCTCTCGGGACAATGAGCAGTTCTTC
cdr3_length: 17; j_call: TRBJ2-5; d_call: .; clone_size: .; v_call: TRBV24-1; cdr3_aa: CATSESGRGLLGETQYF; cdr3_nt: TGTGCCACCAGTGAAAGTGGCAGGGGTCTGTTGGGAGAGACCCAGTACTTC
cdr3_length: 15; j_call: TRBJ1-1; d_call: .; clone_size: .; v_call: TRBV30; cdr3_aa: CAWKSSAGRRTEAFF; cdr3_nt: TGTGCCTGGAAGAGTTCGGCAGGGAGGAGGACTGAAGCTTTCTTT
cdr3_length: 18; j_call: TRBJ1-4; d_call: TRBD1; clone_size: few; v_call: TRBV19; cdr3_aa: CASSLRTGGAGANEKLFF; cdr3_nt: TGTGCCAGTAGTCTCCGGACAGGGGGCGCGGGAGCTAATGAAAAACTGTTTTTT
cdr3_length: 15; j_call: TRBJ2-3; d_call: .; clone_size: .; v_call: TRBV28; cdr3_aa: CASSLKLLYTDTQYF; cdr3_nt: TGTGCCAGCAGTTTAAAGCTACTCTACACAGATACGCAGTATTTT
cdr3_length: 15; j_call: TRBJ1-2; d_call: .; clone_size: .; v_call: TRBV5-1; cdr3_aa: CASSLRQADWYGYTF; cdr3_nt: TGCGCCAGCAGCTTACGACAAGCAGATTGGTATGGCTACACCTTC
cdr3_length: 13; j_call: TRBJ2-7; d_call: .; clone_size: .; v_call: TRBV28; cdr3_aa: CASVRTAAREQYF; cdr3_nt: TGTGCCAGCGTTAGGACTGCTGCCCGGGAGCAGTACTTC
cdr3_length: 15; j_call: TRBJ1-2; d_call: .; clone_size: .; v_call: TRBV9; cdr3_aa: CASKEGDSALYGYTF; cdr3_nt: TGTGCCAGCAAGGAGGGCGACAGTGCCCTATATGGCTACACCTTC
cdr3_length: 15; j_call: TRBJ1-1; d_call: .; clone_size: .; v_call: TRBV4-3; cdr3_aa: CASSQGALRGTEAFF; cdr3_nt: TGCGCCAGCAGCCAAGGGGCCCTCCGGGGCACTGAAGCTTTCTTT
cdr3_length: 17; j_call: TRBJ2-3; d_call: .; clone_size: once; v_call: TRBV27; cdr3_aa: CASSLGGTAASTDTQYF; cdr3_nt: TGTGCCAGCAGTTTAGGGGGGACAGCGGCAAGCACAGATACGCAGTATTTT
cdr3_length: 14; j_call: TRBJ2-2; d_call: .; clone_size: .; v_call: TRBV4-2; cdr3_aa: CASKGDQNTGELFF; cdr3_nt: TGTGCCAGCAAGGGGGACCAGAACACCGGGGAGCTGTTTTTT
cdr3_length: 14; j_call: TRBJ1-5; d_call: .; clone_size: few; v_call: TRBV6-6; cdr3_aa: CASSRASGNQPQHF; cdr3_nt: TGTGCCAGCAGCAGGGCCTCGGGCAATCAGCCCCAGCATTTT
cdr3_length: 13; j_call: TRBJ2-7; d_call: TRBD1; clone_size: .; v_call: TRBV6-5; cdr3_aa: CASRRDRGYEQYF; cdr3_nt: TGTGCCAGCCGAAGGGACAGGGGCTACGAGCAGTACTTC
cdr3_length: 16; j_call: TRBJ2-1; d_call: TRBD2; clone_size: .; v_call: TRBV9; cdr3_aa: CASSVSGGAVNNEQFF; cdr3_nt: TGTGCCAGCAGCGTTAGCGGGGGGGCAGTGAACAATGAGCAGTTCTTC
cdr3_length: 15; j_call: TRBJ2-3; d_call: .; clone_size: few; v_call: TRBV14; cdr3_aa: CASSQDTGWADTQYF; cdr3_nt: TGTGCCAGCAGCCAGGATACAGGGTGGGCCGATACGCAGTATTTT
cdr3_length: 15; j_call: TRBJ1-1; d_call: TRBD1; clone_size: .; v_call: TRBV11-2; cdr3_aa: CASQTGTGLSPEAFF; cdr3_nt: TGTGCCAGCCAAACCGGGACAGGGCTTTCTCCTGAAGCTTTCTTT
cdr3_length: 16; j_call: TRBJ2-2; d_call: TRBD2; clone_size: .; v_call: TRBV2; cdr3_aa: CASSRLAGGSTGELFF; cdr3_nt: TGTGCCAGCTCCAGATTAGCGGGGGGGTCCACCGGGGAGCTGTTTTTT
cdr3_length: 16; j_call: TRBJ1-1; d_call: .; clone_size: .; v_call: TRBV7-2; cdr3_aa: CASTVTWGLENTEAFF; cdr3_nt: TGTGCCAGCACCGTCACTTGGGGCCTAGAGAACACTGAAGCTTTCTTT
cdr3_length: 14; j_call: TRBJ2-7; d_call: .; clone_size: .; v_call: TRBV11-3; cdr3_aa: CASSFKTGPYEQYF; cdr3_nt: TGTGCCAGCAGCTTTAAAACAGGGCCCTACGAGCAGTACTTC
cdr3_length: 13; j_call: TRBJ1-1; d_call: .; clone_size: .; v_call: TRBV11-3; cdr3_aa: CASSETRNTEAFF; cdr3_nt: TGTGCCAGCAGCGAAACAAGGAACACTGAAGCTTTCTTT
cdr3_length: 16; j_call: TRBJ2-7; d_call: .; clone_size: .; v_call: TRBV18; cdr3_aa: CASSSTTLDSSYEQYF; cdr3_nt: TGTGCCAGCTCATCAACTACCCTGGACAGCTCCTACGAGCAGTACTTC
cdr3_length: 16; j_call: TRBJ2-2; d_call: TRBD2; clone_size: .; v_call: TRBV3-1/TRBV3-2; cdr3_aa: CASSQEVAGDTGELFF; cdr3_nt: TGTGCCAGCAGCCAAGAGGTAGCGGGGGACACCGGGGAGCTGTTTTTT
cdr3_length: 13; j_call: TRBJ2-5; d_call: TRBD1; clone_size: .; v_call: TRBV6-5; cdr3_aa: CASTGQGAGTQYF; cdr3_nt: TGTGCCAGCACCGGACAGGGGGCCGGGACCCAGTACTTC
cdr3_length: 12; j_call: TRBJ2-3; d_call: .; clone_size: .; v_call: TRBV7-9; cdr3_aa: CASSWGPDTQYF; cdr3_nt: TGTGCCAGCAGCTGGGGGCCAGATACGCAGTATTTT
cdr3_length: 14; j_call: TRBJ1-1; d_call: .; clone_size: .; v_call: TRBV5-1; cdr3_aa: CASSLGVMNTEAFF; cdr3_nt: TGCGCCAGCAGCTTAGGAGTCATGAACACTGAAGCTTTCTTT
cdr3_length: 13; j_call: TRBJ2-7; d_call: .; clone_size: .; v_call: TRBV24-1; cdr3_aa: CATKPGSSYEQYF; cdr3_nt: TGTGCCACCAAGCCGGGAAGCTCCTACGAGCAGTACTTC